Presented here are 14 T cell receptor beta chains from one specimen sequenced in a study of response to subunit inactivated influenza vaccine. TCRdb itself ran the RT-PCR reads through MiXCR, one entry per CDR3 protein. The data hold hundreds of thousands of distinct CDR3 sequences, with approximately 17% observed a single time. The sample in question was PBMCs from blood, obtained approximately 5 days after vaccination. The receptors here all came from a man aged 45 to 65 who received an inactivated influenza vaccine.

This clonotype showed up just a few times. This sequence joins TRBV4-2 and TRBJ1-1, with D unclear. The CDR3 runs to 13 residues. Germline lookup yields CDR1 LGHNA and CDR2 YNFKEQ. The V end was cut by 2 bases, the J end by 9 bases, with 13 bases between. The CDR3 is CASSQKAGNQAFF. CDR3 bases: TGTGCCAGCAGCCAAAAAGCGGGTAATCAAGCTTTCTTT.

The V call is TRBV7-9, the J call TRBJ2-1, with D perhaps TRBD2 (5 bases). Per the germline V gene, CDR1 is SEHNR and CDR2 is FQNEAQ (reference sequence). This CDR3 contains 17 residues. V gave up 1 base and J gave up 5 bases, with 18 bases separating them. The CDR3 DNA reads TGTGCCAGCAGCTTAGATGGAGACGGGATCGGGAACAATGAGCAGTTCTTC. Translation: CASSLDGDGIGNNEQFF.

In this sample, this clonotype turned up once. The chain recombines TRBV20-1 with TRBJ2-3; possibly TRBD2 for D (5 bases). Trimming shortened V by 4 bases and J by 0 bases, and 8 bases separated the two germline ends. CDR1 and CDR2 from the germline V gene are DFQATT and SNEGSKA (reference sequence). The CDR3 extends over 13 amino acids. The DNA of the CDR3 is TGCAGTGCTACCGGGGATAGCACAGATACGCAGTATTTT. Encoded protein: CSATGDSTDTQYF.

This clonotype was observed a handful of times. The chain combines TRBV5-1 with TRBJ1-1; D might be TRBD1 (6 bases). The CDR3 runs to 15 residues. CDR1 and CDR2 (germline): SGHRS, YFSETQ. V was clipped by 4 bases and J by 1 base, with 14 bases between them. CDR3 DNA: TGCGCCAGCAGCGAACAGGGACTGGAGAACACTGAAGCTTTCTTT. This sequence encodes CASSEQGLENTEAFF.

This clonotype was recorded a few times. V gene TRBV7-2 combines with J gene TRBJ2-7; perhaps TRBD1 as D (5 bases). Germline V gene data show CDR1 as SGHTA and CDR2 as FQGNSA. Trimming took off 1 base at V and 4 bases at J, with 17 bases between the two ends. The CDR3 covers 16 residues. The CDR3 region is CASSLGLGVLRYEQYF. The CDR3 DNA is TGTGCCAGCAGCTTAGGTTTAGGGGTTTTAAGGTACGAGCAGTACTTC.

This clonotype was found a few times. The chain carries TRBV5-5 and TRBJ2-5, with no clear D. The germline V gene has CDR1 SGHKS and CDR2 YYEKEE (reference sequence). There are 14 residues in the CDR3. The V and J ends lost 4 bases and 1 base respectively, with 11 bases between them. CDR3 sequence (DNA): TGTGCCAGCAGCGTCGGACGGTCCCAAGAGACCCAGTACTTC. This sequence encodes CASSVGRSQETQYF.

This clonotype has just a few counts. The chain carries TRBV28 and TRBJ2-7; 10 bases map to TRBD1. V gave up 10 bases and J gave up 9 bases; unmatched junction bases: 12. Germline loops: CDR1 MDHEN, CDR2 SYDVKM. The CDR3 is 13 residues long. CDR3 DNA sequence: TGTGCCACTAGGGACAGGGGAGTTTTAGGGCAGTACTTC. Its protein is CATRDRGVLGQYF. Filled out from reference TRBV28 and TRBJ2-7, the complete variable domain reads DVKVTQSSRYLVKRTGEKVFLECVQDMDHENMFWYRQDPGLGLRLIYFSYDVKMKEKGDIPEGYSVSREKKERFSLILESASTNQTSMYLCATRDRGVLGQYFGPGTRLTVT.

This clonotype was observed a handful of times. This sequence joins TRBV10-3 and TRBJ1-2; D is unclear. V lost 3 bases and J 1 base, leaving 3 bases between the germline ends. The germline V gene has CDR1 ENHRY and CDR2 SYGVKD. This CDR3 has 12 residues. CDR3 sequence reads: CAISENNYGYTF. The DNA for the CDR3 is TGTGCCATCAGTGAAAATAACTATGGCTACACCTTC.

CDR3 amino acids: CASTRQGTSYNEQFF. CDR3 DNA: TGCGCCAGCACCAGACAGGGGACGTCCTACAATGAGCAGTTCTTC. J is TRBJ2-1 and V is TRBV5-1; TRBD1 matches 8 bases. The CDR3 totals 15 residues. With 6 bases clipped from V and 1 base from J, the junction kept 6 bases outside the gene matches. Germline loops: CDR1 SGHRS, CDR2 YFSETQ.

In its sample, this clonotype was seen a few times. J is TRBJ2-2 and V is TRBV20-1; D is undetermined. Trimming removed 1 base from V and 7 bases from J, with 7 bases in between. The CDR3 totals 12 residues. Germline assignment: CDR1 DFQATT and CDR2 SNEGSKA (reference sequence). CDR3 region: CSARAGHGELFF. Written as DNA, the CDR3 is TGCAGTGCTAGAGCCGGTCACGGGGAGCTGTTTTTT.

This clonotype was observed at least ten times. V usage is TRBV7-2 and J usage is TRBJ2-3, with D tentatively TRBD2 (5 bases). V lost 1 base to trimming and J lost 2 bases, with 10 bases between them. From germline, CDR1 is SGHTA and CDR2 FQGNSA. This CDR3 has 15 amino acids. The CDR3 sequence: CASSLEGGPTDTQYF. The DNA of the CDR3 is TGTGCCAGCAGCTTAGAGGGCGGGCCCACAGATACGCAGTATTTT.

In its sample, this clonotype was seen a few times. The chain recombines TRBV4-2 with TRBJ1-5; 7 nucleotides line up with TRBD1. The CDR3 runs to 16 residues. The V and J ends lost 0 bases and 2 bases, in that order; junction bases with no gene match: 4. The germline V gene has CDR1 LGHNA and CDR2 YNFKEQ. CDR3 in amino acids: CASSQDPGGGNQPQHF. CDR3 nucleotide sequence: TGTGCCAGCAGCCAAGACCCAGGGGGAGGCAATCAGCCCCAGCATTTT.

The V call is TRBV7-9, the J call TRBJ2-1, with a tentative D call TRBD1 (6 bases). There are 15 residues in the CDR3. V dropped 5 bases and J dropped 5 bases, with 16 bases sitting between them. Germline CDR1 and CDR2: SEHNR and FQNEAQ (reference sequence). The CDR3 protein is CASSQDRPADNEQFF. CDR3 DNA: TGTGCCAGCAGCCAAGACAGGCCCGCGGACAATGAGCAGTTCTTC.

The V and J genes are TRBV4-2 and TRBJ2-1; D is perhaps TRBD1 or TRBD2 (5 bases each). The CDR3 consists of 16 residues. Germline values: CDR1 LGHNA, CDR2 YNFKEQ. V was shortened by 1 base and J by 8 bases, with 18 bases between the two germline ends. In DNA form, the CDR3 reads TGTGCCAGCAGCCAAGGGTCAGGGAGTGGACGCGATGAGCAGTTCTTC. It is translated as CASSQGSGSGRDEQFF.